These 27 T cell receptor beta chains were all obtained from the same sample, sequenced in a study of T cell responses to AZD1222 COVID-19 vaccine. Sequencing was performed with immunoSEQ multiplex PCR; in TCRdb, only in-frame clones are kept and a portion is missing. The repertoire holds 100,000 to 120,000 clones, with about 90% as singletons. The sequencing used peripheral blood, collected on day 0 of AZD1222 vaccination. The source of these receptors is an adult in good health.

V gene TRBV7-2 combines with J gene TRBJ2-7; 9 positions agree with TRBD2. V trimming: 4 bases; J trimming: 2 bases; junction bases outside the gene matches: 3. This CDR3 spans 14 amino acids. The V gene's germline CDR1 is SGHTA and CDR2 FQGNSA. CDR3 nucleotide sequence: TGTGCCAGCAGCTCGCGGACTAGCGCCTACGAGCAGTACTTC. Protein: CASSSRTSAYEQYF.

The V call is TRBV28, the J call TRBJ2-3; tentative D call: TRBD2 (5 bases). CDR3 size: 16 residues. The germline V gene has CDR1 MDHEN and CDR2 SYDVKM. The V end was cut by 5 bases, the J end by 4 bases, with 19 bases between. The CDR3 region has the DNA TGTGCCAGCAGTACAAGACTATACCCCGGAGCAGATACGCAGTATTTT. Residues: CASSTRLYPGADTQYF. Full variable domain (missing parts from reference TRBV28 and TRBJ2-3): DVKVTQSSRYLVKRTGEKVFLECVQDMDHENMFWYRQDPGLGLRLIYFSYDVKMKEKGDIPEGYSVSREKKERFSLILESASTNQTSMYLCASSTRLYPGADTQYFGPGTRLTVL.

The chain recombines TRBV9 with TRBJ1-2; no clear D. CDR1 SGDLS and CDR2 YYNGEE come from the germline V gene. The CDR3 totals 13 residues. Trimming stripped 3 bases from V and 5 bases from J, with 11 bases between. CDR3 nucleotides: TGTGCCAGCAGCGCCCTAGGATTTTATGGCTACACCTTC. It codes for CASSALGFYGYTF.

There are a few counts of this clone. The gene calls are TRBV7-2 and TRBJ2-1; D gene unclear. The CDR3 runs to 15 residues. V gave up 4 bases and J gave up 3 bases, with 13 bases separating them. Per germline, CDR1 SGHTA and CDR2 FQGNSA. The CDR3 reads CASSSGVGVYNEQFF. CDR3 bases: TGTGCCAGCAGCTCGGGCGTAGGAGTCTACAATGAGCAGTTCTTC.

The chain combines TRBV5-6 with TRBJ2-2; TRBD1 matches at 9 bases. Germline CDR1 is SGHDT and CDR2 is YYEEEE. The CDR3 is 15 residues long. After removal of 0 bases from V and 9 bases from J, the junction contained 6 bases not matched to a gene. CDR3 bases: TGTGCCAGCAGCTTGGGGGACAGGGAAGAGAGGGAGCTGTTTTTT. Amino acids: CASSLGDREERELFF.

The chain joins TRBV18 to TRBJ2-7; perhaps TRBD1 as D (6 bases). CDR1 and CDR2 from the germline V gene are KGHSH and LQKENI. Trimming shortened V by 0 bases and J by 3 bases, and 12 bases separated the two germline ends. This CDR3 spans 15 amino acids. The CDR3 region has the DNA TGTGCCAGCTCACCACCCAGGACAGCTTTCTACGAGCAGTACTTC. Translating it yields CASSPPRTAFYEQYF.

V and J are TRBV9 and TRBJ1-5; D is perhaps TRBD1 (5 bases). V was shortened by 0 bases and J by 6 bases, with 7 bases between the two germline ends. Germline-derived CDR1 and CDR2 are SGDLS and YYNGEE. The length of the CDR3 is 13 residues. The CDR3 spells CASSVGDRQPQHF. Written as DNA, the CDR3 is TGTGCCAGCAGCGTAGGGGACCGTCAGCCCCAGCATTTT.

The chain uses TRBV28 and TRBJ2-7; TRBD2 agrees at 11 bases. V lost 2 bases, J lost 2 bases, and 5 bases stayed unmatched. Germline lookup yields CDR1 MDHEN and CDR2 SYDVKM. CDR3 length: 16 amino acids. This chain's CDR3 is CASSLMGTSGPYEQYF. DNA for the CDR3: TGTGCCAGCAGTTTAATGGGGACTAGCGGTCCCTACGAGCAGTACTTC.

The J gene is TRBJ1-1, the V gene TRBV11-2; no clear D gene. This CDR3 is built from 14 residues. Germline CDR1 is SGHAT and CDR2 is FQNNGV. Trimming took off 2 bases at V and 1 base at J, with 8 bases between the two ends. CDR3 residues: CASSLRVANTEAFF. CDR3 DNA sequence: TGTGCCAGCAGCTTACGGGTAGCGAACACTGAAGCTTTCTTT.

The V gene is TRBV6-5, the J gene TRBJ2-3, with TRBD2 matching over 8 bases. With 0 bases clipped from V and 4 bases from J, the junction kept 3 bases outside the gene matches. This CDR3 is built from 15 residues. Germline CDR1 is MNHEY and CDR2 is SVGAGI. CDR3 loop: CASSYSGLVSDTQYF. DNA of the CDR3: TGTGCCAGCAGTTACTCGGGACTAGTTTCAGATACGCAGTATTTT.

This rearrangement joins TRBV28 to TRBJ2-2; D unclear. The CDR3 has 13 amino acids. Trimming stripped 5 bases from V and 5 bases from J, with 9 bases between. Germline V gene lookup returns CDR1 MDHEN and CDR2 SYDVKM. CDR3 bases: TGTGCCAGCAGTCGATACACTACCGGGGAGCTGTTTTTT. Translated: CASSRYTTGELFF.

This clone has a handful of counts. The chain has TRBV18 and TRBJ1-6, with D uncertain. The germline V gene has CDR1 KGHSH and CDR2 LQKENI. V dropped 1 base and J dropped 8 bases, with 21 bases sitting between them. The CDR3 loop spans 18 amino acids. The CDR3 spells CASSPQGLMSGSDSPLHF. The CDR3 bases are TGTGCCAGCTCACCACAGGGCTTGATGTCGGGTTCAGATTCACCCCTCCACTTT.

This rearrangement joins TRBV6-5 to TRBJ2-1; weak D call: TRBD2 (5 bases). The CDR3 is 15 amino acids. Germline CDR1 and CDR2: MNHEY and SVGAGI. Trimming took off 2 bases at V and 0 bases at J, with 8 bases between the two ends. CDR3 nucleotides: TGTGCCAGCAGTTACGACGGACTCTCCTACAATGAGCAGTTCTTC. Translation gives CASSYDGLSYNEQFF.

The rearrangement uses TRBV19 and TRBJ2-3, with no clear D. V dropped 3 bases and J dropped 4 bases, with 14 bases sitting between them. There are 15 residues in the CDR3. Germline loops: CDR1 LNHDA, CDR2 SQIVND (reference sequence). The CDR3 DNA reads TGTGCCAGTAGTATCGGGTTAGAGTCATCAGATACGCAGTATTTT. Translated, it gives CASSIGLESSDTQYF.

The sample holds one count of this clone. The chain links TRBV19 to TRBJ2-5, with 11 bases identical to TRBD2. Per the germline V gene, CDR1 is LNHDA and CDR2 is SQIVND (reference sequence). Trimming took 3 bases from V and 5 from J; bases not matched to a gene: 8. This CDR3 spans 16 amino acids. For the CDR3, the DNA is TGTGCCAGTAGTATTTTAGCGGGAGGGCCCGGGGAGACCCAGTACTTC. It specifies CASSILAGGPGETQYF.

This clone has a handful of counts. At one of its ends the junction is not consistent with the germline gene, which may arise from a read error. CDR3 nucleotides: TGTGCCAGCAGCCTAGCCAGGGATTCACCCCTCCACTTT. This translates into CASSLARDSPLHF. The gene calls are TRBV7-8 and TRBJ1-6, with D possibly being TRBD1 (5 bases). Germline loops: CDR1 SGHVS, CDR2 FQNEAQ. There are 13 residues in the CDR3.

The J gene is TRBJ2-1, the V gene TRBV25-1; TRBD2 matches 7 bases. Trimming took 7 bases from V and 7 from J; bases not matched to a gene: 10. In germline, CDR1 is MGHDK, CDR2 SYGVNS. This CDR3 has 14 residues. In DNA, the CDR3 is TGTGCCAGCACCCTGGGCGGGAGTCGGAATGAGCAGTTCTTC. As protein: CASTLGGSRNEQFF.

This clone was counted between two and nine times. The chain couples TRBV7-2 to TRBJ1-2; D is possibly TRBD1 (6 bases). The CDR3 spans 14 residues. Trimming cost V 6 bases and J 12 bases, with 23 bases left between them. CDR1 is SGHTA and CDR2 is FQGNSA in the germline V gene. The CDR3 region has the DNA TGTGCCAGCAGTACCGTGGGGCAGGGGAAGGGTAACACCTTC. Translating gives CASSTVGQGKGNTF. Together with reference TRBV7-2 and TRBJ1-2, the CDR3 gives the full variable domain: GAGVSQSPSNKVTEKGKDVELRCDPISGHTALYWYRQSLGQGLEFLIYFQGNSAPDKSGLPSDRFSAERTGGSVSTLTIQRTQQEDSAVYLCASSTVGQGKGNTFGSGTRLTVV.

The rearrangement links TRBV11-2 to TRBJ1-5; D is uncertain. V lost 1 base, J lost 7 bases, and 8 bases lay in between. The CDR3 runs to 13 residues. Per germline, CDR1 SGHAT and CDR2 FQNNGV. The chain's CDR3 is CASSLGSRQPQHF. CDR3 sequence (DNA): TGTGCCAGCAGCTTAGGCTCTCGGCAGCCCCAGCATTTT.

The chain carries TRBV2 and TRBJ1-4; 9 bases fit TRBD1. Germline V gene lookup returns CDR1 SNHLY and CDR2 FYNNEI. The CDR3 covers 14 residues. J lost 10 bases, V lost 6 bases, and 9 bases had no gene match. This CDR3 reads CASSGSQGATKLFF. DNA for the CDR3: TGTGCCAGCAGCGGGTCACAGGGGGCAACAAAACTGTTTTTT.

The count of this clone is one. The chain joins TRBV30 to TRBJ1-2; D may be TRBD1 (5 bases). The CDR3 runs to 14 residues. V was trimmed by 0 bases and J by 3 bases, leaving 11 bases between them. Germline CDR1 reads GTSNPN; CDR2 reads SVGIG (reference sequence). The CDR3 sequence: CAWSVQQEYYGYTF. DNA for the CDR3: TGTGCCTGGAGTGTCCAACAGGAATACTATGGCTACACCTTC.

This clone was picked up a small number of times. The chain is built from TRBV4-1 and TRBJ2-7, with D maybe TRBD2 (6 bases). Trimming left V 3 bases short and J 6 bases short, with 15 bases between. The CDR3 is 14 residues long. The germline gives CDR1 MGHRA, CDR2 YSYEKL. The CDR3 DNA is TGCGCCAGCAGCCAGGCTACTAGCATCGGCGAGCAGTACTTC. Its protein product is CASSQATSIGEQYF.

This chain links TRBV4-3 with TRBJ1-2, with TRBD1 identical over 7 bases. J lost 11 bases, V lost 0 bases, and 12 bases had no gene match. Germline V gene sequence: CDR1 LGHNA, CDR2 YSLEER. The CDR3 extends over 15 amino acids. The DNA for the CDR3 is TGCGCCAGCAGCCAAGATAGGGACAGCGATTTGGGATACACCTTC. Amino acid sequence: CASSQDRDSDLGYTF.

The rearrangement joins TRBV18 to TRBJ2-1; D may be TRBD2 (6 bases). V lost 6 bases and J lost 6, with 15 bases in between. CDR3 length: 14 residues. CDR1 is KGHSH, CDR2 LQKENI, per germline. The CDR3: CASSTGRGVNEQFF. In DNA, the CDR3 is TGTGCCAGCTCCACCGGGCGCGGGGTCAATGAGCAGTTCTTC.

The rearrangement links TRBV5-5 to TRBJ2-2, with unresolved D. V gave up 2 bases and J gave up 1 base, with 9 bases separating them. Germline CDR1 and CDR2: SGHKS and YYEKEE (reference sequence). CDR3 length: 15 residues. The CDR3 sequence is CASSFQDMNTGELFF. Here the CDR3 DNA reads TGTGCCAGCAGCTTTCAGGATATGAACACCGGGGAGCTGTTTTTT.

V usage is TRBV3-1 (or the pseudogene TRBV3-2) and J usage is TRBJ1-2, with D hard to call. Trimming removed 4 bases from V and 0 bases from J, with 9 bases in between. Germline V gene data show CDR1 as LGHDT and CDR2 as YNNKEL (reference sequence). This CDR3 contains 14 residues. In DNA, the CDR3 is TGTGCCAGCAGCCTAACGGCCTCTAACTATGGCTACACCTTC. It encodes CASSLTASNYGYTF.

The chain recombines TRBV9 with TRBJ1-1; D remains unclear. Trimming removed 0 bases at V and 3 bases at J, with 15 bases between. CDR1 and CDR2 (germline): SGDLS, YYNGEE. The CDR3 covers 16 residues. The CDR3 reads CASSVVGLRTDTEAFF. CDR3 nucleotides: TGTGCCAGCAGCGTAGTAGGGTTGAGGACCGACACTGAAGCTTTCTTT.